Following are 5 T cell receptor beta chains from one sample sequenced in a study of radiotherapy plus CTLA-4 blockade in lung cancer. Clones were read by immunoSEQ multiplex PCR, and TCRdb kept only the in-frame ones, dropping some. The repertoire holds 40,000 to 50,000 clones, with around 75% as singletons. Source: peripheral blood, taken from a patient treated with radiotherapy plus ipilimumab. These receptors came from a human donor with non-small cell lung cancer who had stable disease on radiotherapy plus ipilimumab.

V usage is TRBV2 and J usage is TRBJ2-1; D gene ambiguous. Germline V lookup: CDR1 SNHLY, CDR2 FYNNEI. Deletions cut 3 bases from V and 13 bases from J, with 16 bases between. The CDR3 is 13 amino acids. CDR3 amino acids: CASSDDSRVQQFF. The DNA for the CDR3 is TGTGCCAGCAGTGATGATTCCCGGGTCCAACAGTTCTTC.

V and J are TRBV10-3 and TRBJ1-1; no definite D call. In germline, CDR1 is ENHRY, CDR2 SYGVKD. Trimming took 0 bases from V and 2 from J, leaving 13 bases between them. The CDR3 loop spans 16 amino acids. The CDR3 DNA is TGTGCCATCAGTGAGTCGGGCGCTATTTCTAACACTGAAGCTTTCTTT. It is translated as CAISESGAISNTEAFF.

The chain combines TRBV10-3 with TRBJ1-3; TRBD1 agrees at 7 bases. Germline V gene data show CDR1 as ENHRY and CDR2 as SYGVKD. This CDR3 contains 14 residues. V was clipped by 11 bases and J by 0 bases; unmatched bases: 7. The DNA of the CDR3 is TGTGCCTCAATAGACAGGGACTCTGGAAACACCATATATTTT. This encodes CASIDRDSGNTIYF.

The chain has TRBV2 and TRBJ2-5; maybe TRBD2 (7 bases). Trimming removed 1 base from V and 7 bases from J, with 13 bases in between. Germline V gene data show CDR1 as SNHLY and CDR2 as FYNNEI. The CDR3 has 14 residues. CDR3 residues: CASSEVPGGGTQYF. The CDR3 DNA reads TGTGCCAGCAGTGAAGTCCCGGGGGGCGGGACCCAGTACTTC.

The rearrangement links TRBV2 to TRBJ1-2; D remains unclear. Trimming took 5 bases from V and 0 from J, leaving 10 bases between them. Germline CDR1 is SNHLY and CDR2 is FYNNEI. The CDR3 covers 14 residues. CDR3: CASSLSQANYGYTF. The DNA for the CDR3 is TGTGCCAGCAGTCTTAGTCAGGCTAACTATGGCTACACCTTC.